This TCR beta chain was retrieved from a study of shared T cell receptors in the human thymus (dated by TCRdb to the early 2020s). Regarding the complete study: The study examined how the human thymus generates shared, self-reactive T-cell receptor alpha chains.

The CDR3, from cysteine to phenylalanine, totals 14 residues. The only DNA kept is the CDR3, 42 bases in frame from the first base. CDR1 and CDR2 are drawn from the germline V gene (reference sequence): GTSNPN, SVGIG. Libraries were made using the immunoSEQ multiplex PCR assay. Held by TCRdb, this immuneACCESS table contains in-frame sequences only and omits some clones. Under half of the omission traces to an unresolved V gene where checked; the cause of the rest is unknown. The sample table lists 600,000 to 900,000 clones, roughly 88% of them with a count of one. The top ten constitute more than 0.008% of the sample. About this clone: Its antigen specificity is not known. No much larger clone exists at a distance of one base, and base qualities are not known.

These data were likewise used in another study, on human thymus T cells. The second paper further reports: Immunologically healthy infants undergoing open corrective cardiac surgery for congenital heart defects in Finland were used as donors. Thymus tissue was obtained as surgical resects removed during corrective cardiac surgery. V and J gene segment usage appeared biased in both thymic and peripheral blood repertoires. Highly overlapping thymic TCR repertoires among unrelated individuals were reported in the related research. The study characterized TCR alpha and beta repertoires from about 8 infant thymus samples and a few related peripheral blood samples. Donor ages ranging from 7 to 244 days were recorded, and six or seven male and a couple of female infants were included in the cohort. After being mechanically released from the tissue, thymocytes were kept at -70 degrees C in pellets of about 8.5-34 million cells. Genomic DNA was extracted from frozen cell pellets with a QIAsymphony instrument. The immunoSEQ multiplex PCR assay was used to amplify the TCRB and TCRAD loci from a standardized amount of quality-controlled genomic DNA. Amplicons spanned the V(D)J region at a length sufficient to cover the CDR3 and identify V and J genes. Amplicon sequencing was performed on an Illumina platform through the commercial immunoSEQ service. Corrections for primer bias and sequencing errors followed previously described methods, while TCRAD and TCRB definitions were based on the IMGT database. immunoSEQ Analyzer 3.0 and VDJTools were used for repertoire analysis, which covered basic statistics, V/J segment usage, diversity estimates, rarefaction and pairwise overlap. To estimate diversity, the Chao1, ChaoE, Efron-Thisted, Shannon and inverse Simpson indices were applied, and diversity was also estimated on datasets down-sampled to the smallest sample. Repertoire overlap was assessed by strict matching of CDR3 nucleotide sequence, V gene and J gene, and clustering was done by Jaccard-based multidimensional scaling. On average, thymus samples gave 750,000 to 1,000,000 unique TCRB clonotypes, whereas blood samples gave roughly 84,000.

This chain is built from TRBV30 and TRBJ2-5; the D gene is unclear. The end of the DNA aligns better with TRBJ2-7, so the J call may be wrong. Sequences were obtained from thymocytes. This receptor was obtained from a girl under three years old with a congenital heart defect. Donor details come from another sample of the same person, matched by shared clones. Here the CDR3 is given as CAWSVTEISYEQYF. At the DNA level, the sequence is TGTGCCTGGAGTGTCACAGAGATCTCCTACGAGCAGTACTTC.